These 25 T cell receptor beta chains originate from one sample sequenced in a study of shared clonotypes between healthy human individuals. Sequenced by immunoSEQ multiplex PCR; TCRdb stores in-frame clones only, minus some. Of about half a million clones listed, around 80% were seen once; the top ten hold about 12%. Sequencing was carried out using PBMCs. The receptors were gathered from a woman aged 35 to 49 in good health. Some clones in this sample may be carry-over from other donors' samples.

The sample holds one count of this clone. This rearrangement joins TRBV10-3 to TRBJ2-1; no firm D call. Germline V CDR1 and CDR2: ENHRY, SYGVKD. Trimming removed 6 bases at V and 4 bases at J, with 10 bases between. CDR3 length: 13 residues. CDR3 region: CAISPDGYNEQFF. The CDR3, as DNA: TGTGCCATCAGCCCTGACGGTTACAATGAGCAGTTCTTC.

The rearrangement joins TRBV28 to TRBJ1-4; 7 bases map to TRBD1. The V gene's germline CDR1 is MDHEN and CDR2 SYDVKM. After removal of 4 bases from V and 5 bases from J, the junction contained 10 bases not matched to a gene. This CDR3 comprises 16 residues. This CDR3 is CASSSPGTEGNEKLFF. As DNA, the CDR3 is TGTGCCAGCAGTTCTCCCGGGACAGAGGGAAATGAAAAACTGTTTTTT. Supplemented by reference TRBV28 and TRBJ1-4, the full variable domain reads DVKVTQSSRYLVKRTGEKVFLECVQDMDHENMFWYRQDPGLGLRLIYFSYDVKMKEKGDIPEGYSVSREKKERFSLILESASTNQTSMYLCASSSPGTEGNEKLFFGSGTQLSVL.

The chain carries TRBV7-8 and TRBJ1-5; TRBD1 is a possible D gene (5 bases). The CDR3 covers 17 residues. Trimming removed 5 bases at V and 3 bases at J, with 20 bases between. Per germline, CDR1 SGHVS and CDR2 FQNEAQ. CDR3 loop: CASSKRPTGVANQPQHF. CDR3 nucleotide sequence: TGTGCCAGCAGCAAGAGGCCAACGGGGGTTGCCAATCAGCCCCAGCATTTT.

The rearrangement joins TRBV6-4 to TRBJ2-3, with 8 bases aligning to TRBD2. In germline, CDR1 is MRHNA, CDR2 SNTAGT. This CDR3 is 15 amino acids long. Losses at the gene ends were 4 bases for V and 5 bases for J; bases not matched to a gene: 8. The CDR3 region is CASSAAGEAVDTQYF. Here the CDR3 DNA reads TGTGCCAGCAGTGCAGCGGGAGAGGCTGTAGATACGCAGTATTTT.

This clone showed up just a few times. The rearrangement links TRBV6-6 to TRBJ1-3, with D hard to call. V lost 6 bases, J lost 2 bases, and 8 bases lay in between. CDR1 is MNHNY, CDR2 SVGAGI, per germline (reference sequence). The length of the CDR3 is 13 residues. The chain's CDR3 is CASSPRAGNTIYF. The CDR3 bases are TGTGCCAGCAGCCCGAGGGCTGGAAACACCATATATTTT.

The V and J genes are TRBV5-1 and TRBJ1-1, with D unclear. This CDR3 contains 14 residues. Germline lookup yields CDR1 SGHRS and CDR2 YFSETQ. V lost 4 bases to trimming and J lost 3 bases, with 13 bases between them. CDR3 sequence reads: CASSTADGYTEAFF. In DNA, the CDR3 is TGCGCCAGCAGCACGGCAGACGGATACACTGAAGCTTTCTTT.

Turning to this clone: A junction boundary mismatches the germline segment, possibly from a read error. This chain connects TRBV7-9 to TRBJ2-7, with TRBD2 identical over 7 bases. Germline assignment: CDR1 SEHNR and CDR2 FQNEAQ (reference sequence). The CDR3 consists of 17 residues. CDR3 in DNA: TGTGCCAGCAACTTAACCCGACAAAGCGGGATAGGGTACGAGCAGTACTTC. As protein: CASNLTRQSGIGYEQYF.

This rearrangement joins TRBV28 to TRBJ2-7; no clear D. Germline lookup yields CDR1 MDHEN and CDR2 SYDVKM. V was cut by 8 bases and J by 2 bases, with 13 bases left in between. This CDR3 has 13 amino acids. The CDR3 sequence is CASGPSSTYEQYF. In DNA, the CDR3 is TGTGCCAGCGGTCCTTCCAGTACCTACGAGCAGTACTTC.

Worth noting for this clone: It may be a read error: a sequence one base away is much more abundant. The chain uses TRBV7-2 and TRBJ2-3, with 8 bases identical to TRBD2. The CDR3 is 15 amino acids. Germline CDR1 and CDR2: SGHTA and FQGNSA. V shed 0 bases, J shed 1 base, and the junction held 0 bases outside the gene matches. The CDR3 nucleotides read TGTGCCAGCAGCTTAGCGGGACTAGGCACAGATACGCAGTATTTT. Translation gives CASSLAGLGTDTQYF.

The CDR3 loop reads CASSDEGISNYGYTF. As DNA, the CDR3 is TGTGCCAGCAGTGACGAGGGGATTTCTAACTATGGCTACACCTTC. The rearrangement joins TRBV2 to TRBJ1-2; D may be TRBD1 (5 bases). The germline V and J ends were trimmed by 3 bases and 0 bases, with 11 bases remaining between them. Germline CDR1 and CDR2: SNHLY and FYNNEI. This CDR3 is built from 15 residues.

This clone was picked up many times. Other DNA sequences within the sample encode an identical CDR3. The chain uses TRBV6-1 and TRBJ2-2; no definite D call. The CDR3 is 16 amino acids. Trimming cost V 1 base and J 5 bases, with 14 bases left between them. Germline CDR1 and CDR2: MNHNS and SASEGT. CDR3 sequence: CASSEGAALHTGELFF. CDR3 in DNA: TGTGCCAGCAGTGAAGGTGCAGCTCTACATACCGGGGAGCTGTTTTTT.

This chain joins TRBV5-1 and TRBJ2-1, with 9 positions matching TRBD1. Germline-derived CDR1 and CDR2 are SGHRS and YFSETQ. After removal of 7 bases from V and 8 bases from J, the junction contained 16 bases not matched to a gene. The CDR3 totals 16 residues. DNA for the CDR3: TGCGCCAGCGTCCCACAGCCGGGACAGGGAATACATGAGCAGTTCTTC. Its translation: CASVPQPGQGIHEQFF. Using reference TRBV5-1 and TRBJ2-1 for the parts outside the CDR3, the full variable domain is KAGVTQTPRYLIKTRGQQVTLSCSPISGHRSVSWYQQTPGQGLQFLFEYFSETQRNKGNFPGRFSGRQFSNSRSEMNVSTLELGDSALYLCASVPQPGQGIHEQFFGPGTRLTVL.

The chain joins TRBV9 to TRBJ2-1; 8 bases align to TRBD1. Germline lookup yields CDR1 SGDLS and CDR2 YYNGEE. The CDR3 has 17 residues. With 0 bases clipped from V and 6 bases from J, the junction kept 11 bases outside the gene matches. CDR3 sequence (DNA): TGTGCCAGCAGCGTAGATCTGGCCTCCACAGGGGGCAATGAGCAGTTCTTC. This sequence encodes CASSVDLASTGGNEQFF.

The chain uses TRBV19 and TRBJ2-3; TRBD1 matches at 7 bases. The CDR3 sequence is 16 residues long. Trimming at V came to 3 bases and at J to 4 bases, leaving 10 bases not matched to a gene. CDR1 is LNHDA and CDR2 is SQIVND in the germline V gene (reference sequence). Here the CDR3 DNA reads TGTGCCAGTAGTATCAGGGGGACAGCTACTCCAGATACGCAGTATTTT. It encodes CASSIRGTATPDTQYF.

CDR3 nucleotide sequence: TGTGCCAGCACCAGGACAGGCCAAAACATTCAGTACTTC. Translation: CASTRTGQNIQYF. The chain links TRBV6-1 to TRBJ2-4; TRBD1 agrees at 7 bases. This CDR3 has 13 amino acids. Germline loops: CDR1 MNHNS, CDR2 SASEGT. V dropped 7 bases and J dropped 5; count of bases not matched to a gene: 5.

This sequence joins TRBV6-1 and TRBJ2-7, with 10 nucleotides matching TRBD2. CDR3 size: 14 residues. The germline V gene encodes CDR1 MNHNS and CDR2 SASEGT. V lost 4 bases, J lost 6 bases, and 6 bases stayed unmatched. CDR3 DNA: TGTGCCAGCAGTGTACTAGCGGGGTCCGCCGAGCAGTACTTC. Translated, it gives CASSVLAGSAEQYF.

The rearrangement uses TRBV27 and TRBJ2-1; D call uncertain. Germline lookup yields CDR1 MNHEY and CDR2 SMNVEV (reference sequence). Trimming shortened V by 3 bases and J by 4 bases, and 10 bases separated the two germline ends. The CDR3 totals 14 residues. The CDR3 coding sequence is TGTGCCAGCAGTTTGGCTCTAGTTTACAATGAGCAGTTCTTC. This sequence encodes CASSLALVYNEQFF.

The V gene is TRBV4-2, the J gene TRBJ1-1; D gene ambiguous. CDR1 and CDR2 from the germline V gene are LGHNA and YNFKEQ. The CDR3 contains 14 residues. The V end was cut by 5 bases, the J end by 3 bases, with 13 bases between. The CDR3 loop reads CASSLAGSHTEAFF. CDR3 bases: TGTGCCAGCAGCTTAGCGGGCAGCCACACTGAAGCTTTCTTT.

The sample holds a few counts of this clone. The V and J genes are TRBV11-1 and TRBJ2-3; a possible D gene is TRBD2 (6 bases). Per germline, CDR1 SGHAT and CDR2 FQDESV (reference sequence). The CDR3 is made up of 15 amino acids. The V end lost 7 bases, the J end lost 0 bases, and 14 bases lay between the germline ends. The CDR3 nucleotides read TGTGCCAGCAACGGCGGGACGGCGAGCACAGATACGCAGTATTTT. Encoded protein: CASNGGTASTDTQYF.

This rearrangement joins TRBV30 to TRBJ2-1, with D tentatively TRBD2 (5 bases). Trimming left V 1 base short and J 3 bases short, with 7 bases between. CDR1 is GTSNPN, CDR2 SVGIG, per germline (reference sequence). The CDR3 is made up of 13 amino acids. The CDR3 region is CAWSAGFYNEQFF. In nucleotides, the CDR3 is TGTGCCTGGAGTGCGGGATTCTACAATGAGCAGTTCTTC.

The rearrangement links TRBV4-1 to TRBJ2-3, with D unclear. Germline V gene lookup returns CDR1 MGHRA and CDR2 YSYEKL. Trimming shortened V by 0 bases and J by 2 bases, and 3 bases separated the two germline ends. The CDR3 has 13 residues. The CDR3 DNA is TGCGCCAGCAGCCAAGATACCACAGATACGCAGTATTTT. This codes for CASSQDTTDTQYF.

The chain's CDR3 is CASSLRQAAKLFF. DNA for the CDR3: TGTGCCAGCAGTTTAAGGCAGGCTGCAAAACTGTTTTTT. This chain links TRBV27 with TRBJ1-4; unclear D gene. The length of the CDR3 is 13 residues. Germline V gene lookup returns CDR1 MNHEY and CDR2 SMNVEV (reference sequence). With 2 bases removed from V and 10 bases from J, the gap between germline ends came to 11 bases.

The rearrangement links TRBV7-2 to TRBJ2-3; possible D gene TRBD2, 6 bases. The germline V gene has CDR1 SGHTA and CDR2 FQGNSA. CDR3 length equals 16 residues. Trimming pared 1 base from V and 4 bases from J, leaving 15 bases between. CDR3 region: CASSLGVGSGADTQYF. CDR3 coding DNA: TGTGCCAGCAGCTTAGGTGTCGGGAGTGGCGCAGATACGCAGTATTTT. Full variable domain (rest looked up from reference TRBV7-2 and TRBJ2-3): GAGVSQSPSNKVTEKGKDVELRCDPISGHTALYWYRQSLGQGLEFLIYFQGNSAPDKSGLPSDRFSAERTGGSVSTLTIQRTQQEDSAVYLCASSLGVGSGADTQYFGPGTRLTVL.

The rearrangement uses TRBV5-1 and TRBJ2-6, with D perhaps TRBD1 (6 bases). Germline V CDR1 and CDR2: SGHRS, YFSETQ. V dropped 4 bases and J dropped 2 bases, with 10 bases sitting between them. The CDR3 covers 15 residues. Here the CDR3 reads CASSPRGAGANVLTF. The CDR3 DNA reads TGCGCCAGCAGCCCCAGGGGTGCTGGGGCCAACGTCCTGACTTTC.

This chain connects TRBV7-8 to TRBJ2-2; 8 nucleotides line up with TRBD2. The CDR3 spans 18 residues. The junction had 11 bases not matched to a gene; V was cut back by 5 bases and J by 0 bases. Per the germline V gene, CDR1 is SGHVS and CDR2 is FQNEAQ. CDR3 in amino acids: CASSPGLAQVPNTGELFF. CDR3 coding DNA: TGTGCCAGCAGCCCCGGACTAGCCCAGGTCCCGAACACCGGGGAGCTGTTTTTT.